This TCR beta chain is from a study of vaccination effects on CD4 cells after COVID-19 (dated by TCRdb to the early 2020s). Some background on the complete study: Across the study, the median time from the second dose to post-vaccine sampling was 72 days (range 14 to 241). In both COVID-19 convalescent patients and infection-naive vaccine recipients, the study compared SARS-CoV-2 spike-specific CD4+ TCR repertoires from before mRNA vaccination with those from after it. Altogether, 10 COVID-19 convalescent patients and 4 SARS-CoV-2-naive healthy vaccine recipients made up the full study. Cultures from other donors in the study were sequenced using the Oncomine TCR Beta short-read assay on an Illumina iSeq 100. Overall results and qualifications from the work: Among healthy vaccine recipients, nearly all vaccine-induced clones were SARS-CoV-2 mono-reactive, and only 1 of 255 was cross-reactive with common cold coronaviruses. The study was limited by a small number of convalescent patients and lacked early post-infection timepoints. Both infection-induced and vaccine-induced clones contracted markedly at late post-vaccination timepoints, which is consistent with waning T cell responses.

As encoded in the germline V gene (reference sequence), CDR1 is LGHDT while CDR2 is YNNKEL. Its CDR3 holds 13 amino acids, cysteine through phenylalanine. Here the CDR3 DNA is all that survives: 39 bases in frame from base 1. V has 6 bases trimmed and J has 3 bases trimmed; junction bases matching no gene number 2. In the ViraFEST assay, PBMC were stimulated with viral peptide pools, and antigen-specific CD4+ T cell clonotypes were then identified by expansion using TCR sequencing. After around 11 days of culture, CD4+ T cells were isolated with the EasySep CD4+ T cell isolation kit. Two doses of either the BNT162b2 or the mRNA-1273 mRNA SARS-CoV-2 vaccine were administered to participants. None of the healthy vaccine recipients had a prior SARS-CoV-2 infection, which was confirmed by nucleocapsid antibody tests that came back negative both before and after vaccination. Over 1.5 million PBMC per well were cultured with around 10 ug/ml peptides in IMDM containing roughly 5% human AB serum, approximately 10 IU/ml IL-2 and gentamicin. Half of the culture medium was replaced with fresh IL-2-containing medium on days 3 and 7. Each peptide stimulation condition was cultured in triplicate wells unless otherwise noted. PBMC were separated from whole blood using Ficoll-Paque Plus gradient centrifugation and were then either cryopreserved at -140C or used fresh. The spike proteins of SARS-CoV-2 and of the common cold coronaviruses HCoV-NL63, HCoV-OC43 and HCoV-229E were spanned by overlapping peptide pools. The QIAamp micro DNA kit was used to extract genomic DNA from the cultured CD4+ T cells.

The library came from the immunoSEQ multiplex PCR assay. DNA from the CD4+ T cells that had been cultured and isolated underwent TCR beta CDR3 sequencing. Per the source publication's procedure: Non-productive TCR sequences were removed, reads were trimmed to the CDR3 region, and CDR3s of at least 7 amino acids were retained. The MANAFEST web app was used to pick out antigen-specific clonotypes by comparing their expansion in peptide wells with that in reference cultures. To be called positive, a clone needed expansion at FDR<0.05 compared with the reference and with all other wells, an odds ratio greater than 5, and a frequency greater than 0.1% in two replicate wells. A clonotype was called cross-reactive if it was significantly expanded both in SARS-CoV-2 spike wells and in at least one common cold coronavirus spike condition. CDR3 similarity was assessed by Levenshtein distance with the stringdist R package, and unrooted trees were built with ape in R 3.6.1. TCRdb obtained this table from immuneACCESS and retained in-frame rearrangements with V and J assigned. These tables miss some clones; where compared with another copy, unresolved V genes account for less than half of the shortfall, and the remainder is unexplained. The D gene and trimming were derived from the DNA, and the V and J assignments and clone size from that table. In all, the sample holds some 22,000 clones, and roughly four fifths of those were seen once. The top ten hold about 9.3% of the sample.

Notes on this clone: The clone's antigen remains unknown. The sample holds no much larger clone one base away, and base qualities are not on file.

The sequences come from CD4+ T cells from PBMCs cultured with HCoV-229E spike peptides, collected after COVID-19 vaccination. The cell subset or site label, read with the paper, signifies: HCoV-229E spike overlapping peptide pool stimulation. The rearranged chain carries TRBV3-1 (or the pseudogene TRBV3-2) and TRBJ2-5; 9 bases in the junction line up with TRBD2. This clonotype was obtained from a human donor who received a COVID-19 vaccine. The DNA sequence is TGTGCCAGCAGAAGACTAGCGGAAGAGACCCAGTACTTC. Translated, this gives CASRRLAEETQYF.